These 10 T cell receptor beta chains originate from one sample sequenced in a study of T cell repertoires in cytomegalovirus infection. TCRdb itself ran the reads through MiXCR, one entry per CDR3 protein. Seen here are about 920,000 distinct CDR3 sequences, roughly 30% observed once, and the top ten hold about 14%. Antigens for these TCRs are unknown. The sequences come from cultured CD8+ T cells from PBMCs, collected from culture after CMV antigen stimulation. The receptors derive from a human donor in good health (CMV status not recorded). Some clones in this sample may be carry-over from other donors' samples.

As concerns this clonotype: This sequence may be a read error, since a much larger clone differs from it by one base. V gene TRBV7-6 combines with J gene TRBJ2-1; 12 nucleotides agree with TRBD2. Germline lookup yields CDR1 SGHVS and CDR2 FNYEAQ. CDR3 length equals 19 residues. J gave up 4 bases and V 5 bases, and 15 bases lay outside the gene matches. This CDR3 reads CASSRRASGGDPQYNEQFF. The CDR3 DNA reads TGTGCCAGCAGCCGAAGGGCTAGCGGGGGGGACCCCCAGTACAATGAGCAGTTCTTC.

The rearrangement joins TRBV11-2 to TRBJ2-3, with a possible D match to TRBD2 (6 bases). Germline V CDR1 and CDR2: SGHAT, FQNNGV. The CDR3 has 16 residues. V dropped 5 bases and J dropped 3 bases, with 18 bases sitting between them. The CDR3 protein is CASSDQLASGTDTQYF. DNA for the CDR3: TGTGCCAGCAGCGACCAACTAGCTTCGGGTACAGATACGCAGTATTTT.

This clonotype was counted ten times or more. This chain links TRBV2 with TRBJ2-7; D unresolved. V was pared by 7 bases and J by 1 base, with 14 bases between. The CDR3 is made up of 14 amino acids. Germline CDR1 reads SNHLY; CDR2 reads FYNNEI. As DNA, the CDR3 is TGTGCCAGCAAAGATCCTTTGGATTCCTACGAGCAGTACGTC. Its translation is CASKDPLDSYEQYV.

The rearrangement joins TRBV7-9 to TRBJ1-3, with TRBD1 identical over 8 bases. CDR1 SEHNR and CDR2 FQNEAQ come from the germline V gene (reference sequence). Trimming took 5 bases from V and 0 from J; bases not matched to a gene: 12. The CDR3 is 18 residues long. The CDR3 loop reads CASSVRGQGRSSGNTIYF. The CDR3 region has the DNA TGTGCCAGCAGCGTAAGAGGACAGGGAAGGAGCTCTGGAAACACCATATATTTT.

This clonotype came up a few times. The J gene is TRBJ2-1, the V gene TRBV5-5, with D possibly matching TRBD1 (5 bases). CDR3 size: 15 residues. CDR1 is SGHKS and CDR2 is YYEKEE in the germline V gene (reference sequence). The ends were cut back, 6 bases at V and 0 bases at J, with 13 bases in the middle. The CDR3 DNA reads as TGTGCCAGCACCTGGACACCGAGCTCCTACAATGAGCAGTTCTTC. Translating gives CASTWTPSSYNEQFF.

This clonotype showed up many times. J is TRBJ2-1 and V is TRBV6-5; the D gene is possibly TRBD1 (6 bases). The CDR3 is made up of 16 amino acids. V lost 0 bases and J 4 bases, leaving 13 bases between the germline ends. Looked up from germline, CDR1 is MNHEY and CDR2 is SVGAGI. Here the CDR3 DNA reads TGTGCCAGCAGTTACTCTTTGAGGACAGATTACAATGAGCAGTTCTTC. Translating gives CASSYSLRTDYNEQFF.

The V gene is TRBV24-1, the J gene TRBJ2-2, with D perhaps TRBD1 or TRBD2 (5 bases each). V dropped 3 bases and J dropped 6 bases, with 16 bases sitting between them. The germline V gene encodes CDR1 KGHDR and CDR2 SFDVKD. The CDR3 covers 16 residues. As DNA, the CDR3 is TGTGCCACCAGTGATGGGAGTCTCTCAGGGCCCGGGGAGCTGTTTTTT. Amino acid sequence: CATSDGSLSGPGELFF.

The J gene is TRBJ1-2, the V gene TRBV5-4, with TRBD1 identical over 12 bases. This CDR3 contains 15 residues. V lost 3 bases and J lost 8; bases outside the gene matches: 8. Per germline, CDR1 SGHNT and CDR2 YYREEE (reference sequence). CDR3 protein: CASSSPGTGGAGYTF. The DNA of the CDR3 is TGTGCCAGCAGCTCTCCGGGGACAGGGGGCGCGGGCTACACCTTC.

Remarks on this clonotype: At one boundary the junction diverges from the germline segment, which might be a read error. J is TRBJ2-1 and V is TRBV7-3; tentative D call: TRBD2 (6 bases). CDR1 and CDR2 (germline): SGHTA, FQGTGA. This CDR3 comprises 16 residues. The CDR3 protein is CASNLNGGARYNEQFF. The CDR3 bases are TGTGCCAGCAACTTAAATGGCGGGGCCAGGTACAATGAGCAGTTCTTC.

This clonotype was recorded at least ten times. V is TRBV7-6 and J is TRBJ2-5; TRBD2 matches 8 bases. Germline loops: CDR1 SGHVS, CDR2 FNYEAQ. There are 14 residues in the CDR3. With 6 bases clipped from V and 4 bases from J, the junction kept 7 bases outside the gene matches. The CDR3 loop is CASSPRGGRETQYF. DNA of the CDR3: TGTGCCAGCAGTCCCCGGGGGGGCCGAGAGACCCAGTACTTC.